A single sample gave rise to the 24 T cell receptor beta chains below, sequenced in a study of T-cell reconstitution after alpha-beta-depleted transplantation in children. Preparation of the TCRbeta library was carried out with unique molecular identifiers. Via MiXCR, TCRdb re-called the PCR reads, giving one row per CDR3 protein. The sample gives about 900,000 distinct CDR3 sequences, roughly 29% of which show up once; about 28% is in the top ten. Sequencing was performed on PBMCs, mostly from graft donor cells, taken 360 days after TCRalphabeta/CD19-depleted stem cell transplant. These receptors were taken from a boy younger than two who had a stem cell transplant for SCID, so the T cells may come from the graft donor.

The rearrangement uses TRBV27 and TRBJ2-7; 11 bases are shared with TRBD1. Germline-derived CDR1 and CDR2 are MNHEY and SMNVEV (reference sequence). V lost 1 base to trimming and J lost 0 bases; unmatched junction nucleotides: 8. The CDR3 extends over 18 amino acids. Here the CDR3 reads CASSLFEPGQGDSYEQYF. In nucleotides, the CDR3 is TGTGCCAGCAGTTTATTCGAACCGGGACAGGGGGACTCCTACGAGCAGTACTTC.

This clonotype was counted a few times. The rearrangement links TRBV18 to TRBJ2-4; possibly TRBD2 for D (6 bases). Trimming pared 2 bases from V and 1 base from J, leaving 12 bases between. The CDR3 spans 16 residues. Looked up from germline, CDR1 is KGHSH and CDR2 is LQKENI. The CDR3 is CASSPGGAGAKNIQYF. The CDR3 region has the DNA TGTGCCAGCTCACCAGGCGGGGCCGGGGCCAAAAACATTCAGTACTTC.

For the CDR3, the DNA is TGTGCCAGCAGTTTAGGGGCGGGGAGGGACACTGAAGCTTTCTTT. Amino acids: CASSLGAGRDTEAFF. J is TRBJ1-1 and V is TRBV12-3 or TRBV12-4; D is undetermined. The CDR3 has 15 amino acids. Trimming stripped 1 base from V and 3 bases from J, with 12 bases between.

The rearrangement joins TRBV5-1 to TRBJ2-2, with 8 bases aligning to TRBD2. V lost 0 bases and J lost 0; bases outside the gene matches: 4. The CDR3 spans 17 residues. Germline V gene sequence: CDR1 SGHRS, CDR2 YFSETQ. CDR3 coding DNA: TGCGCCAGCAGCTTGGGGACTAGCCTTCCGAACACCGGGGAGCTGTTTTTT. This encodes CASSLGTSLPNTGELFF.

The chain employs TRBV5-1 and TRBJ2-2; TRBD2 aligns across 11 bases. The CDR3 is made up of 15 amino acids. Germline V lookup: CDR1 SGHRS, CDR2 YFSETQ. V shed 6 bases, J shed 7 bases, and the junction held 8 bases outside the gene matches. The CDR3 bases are TGCGCCAGCACCTTAGCGGGGGGGCTCGGCGGGGAGCTGTTTTTT. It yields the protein CASTLAGGLGGELFF.

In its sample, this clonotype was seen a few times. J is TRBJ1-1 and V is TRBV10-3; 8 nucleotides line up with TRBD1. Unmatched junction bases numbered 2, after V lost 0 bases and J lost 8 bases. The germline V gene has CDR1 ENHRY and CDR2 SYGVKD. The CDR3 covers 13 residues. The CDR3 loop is CAISESGQGEAFF. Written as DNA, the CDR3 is TGTGCCATCAGTGAGTCTGGACAGGGAGAAGCTTTCTTT.

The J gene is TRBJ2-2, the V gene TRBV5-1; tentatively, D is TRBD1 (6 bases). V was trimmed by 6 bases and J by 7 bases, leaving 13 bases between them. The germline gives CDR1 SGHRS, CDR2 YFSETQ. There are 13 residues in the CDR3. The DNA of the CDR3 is TGCGCCAGCAATCAGGGGAAGAACGGGGAGCTGTTTTTT. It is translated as CASNQGKNGELFF.

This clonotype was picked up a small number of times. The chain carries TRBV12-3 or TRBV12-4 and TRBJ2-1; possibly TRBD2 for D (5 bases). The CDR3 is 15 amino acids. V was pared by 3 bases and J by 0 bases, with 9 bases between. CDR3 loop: CASSFGDSSYNEQFF. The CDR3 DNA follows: TGTGCCAGCAGTTTCGGGGATTCCTCCTACAATGAGCAGTTCTTC.

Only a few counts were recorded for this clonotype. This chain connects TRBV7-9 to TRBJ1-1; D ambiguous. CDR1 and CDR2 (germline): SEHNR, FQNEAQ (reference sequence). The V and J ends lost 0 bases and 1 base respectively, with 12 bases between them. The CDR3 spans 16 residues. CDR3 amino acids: CASSLAWRQRNTEAFF. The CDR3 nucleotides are TGTGCCAGCAGCTTAGCATGGCGGCAGAGGAACACTGAAGCTTTCTTT.

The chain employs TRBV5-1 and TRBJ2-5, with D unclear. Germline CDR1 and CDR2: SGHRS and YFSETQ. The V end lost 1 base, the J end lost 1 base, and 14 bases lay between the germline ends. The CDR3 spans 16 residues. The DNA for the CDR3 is TGCGCCAGCAGCTTGTCACCAGGACGTGCCCAAGAGACCCAGTACTTC. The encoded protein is CASSLSPGRAQETQYF.

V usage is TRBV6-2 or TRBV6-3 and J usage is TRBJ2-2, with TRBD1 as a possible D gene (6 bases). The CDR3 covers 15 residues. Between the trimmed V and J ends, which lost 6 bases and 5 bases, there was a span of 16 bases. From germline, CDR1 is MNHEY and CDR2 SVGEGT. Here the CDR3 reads CASRNGTHPTGELFF. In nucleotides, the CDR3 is TGTGCCAGCAGAAACGGGACACATCCTACCGGGGAGCTGTTTTTT.

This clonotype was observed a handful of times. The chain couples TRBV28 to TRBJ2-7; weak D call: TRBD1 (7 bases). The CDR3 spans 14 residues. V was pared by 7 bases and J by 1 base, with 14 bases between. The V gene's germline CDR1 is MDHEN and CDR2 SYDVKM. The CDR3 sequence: CASTLRDRSYEQYF. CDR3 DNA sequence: TGTGCCAGCACCCTGCGGGACAGATCCTACGAGCAGTACTTC.

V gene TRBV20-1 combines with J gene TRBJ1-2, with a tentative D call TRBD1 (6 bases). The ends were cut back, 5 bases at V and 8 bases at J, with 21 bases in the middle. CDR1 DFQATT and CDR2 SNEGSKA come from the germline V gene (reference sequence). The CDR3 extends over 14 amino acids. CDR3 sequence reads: CSAPLQGQLLGYTF. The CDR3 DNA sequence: TGCAGTGCTCCCCTCCAGGGGCAGCTTTTGGGCTACACCTTC.

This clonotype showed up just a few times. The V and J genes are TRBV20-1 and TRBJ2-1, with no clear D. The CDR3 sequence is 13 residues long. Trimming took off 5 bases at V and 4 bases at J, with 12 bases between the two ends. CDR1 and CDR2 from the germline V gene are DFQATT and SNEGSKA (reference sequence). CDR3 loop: CSAVAVRYNEQFF. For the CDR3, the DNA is TGCAGTGCTGTGGCGGTACGATACAATGAGCAGTTCTTC.

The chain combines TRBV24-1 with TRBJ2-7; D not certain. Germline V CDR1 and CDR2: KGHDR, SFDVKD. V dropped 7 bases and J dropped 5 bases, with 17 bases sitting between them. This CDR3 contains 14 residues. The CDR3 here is CATSDGRSKDEQYF. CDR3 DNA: TGTGCCACCAGCGATGGGCGTTCCAAGGACGAGCAGTACTTC.

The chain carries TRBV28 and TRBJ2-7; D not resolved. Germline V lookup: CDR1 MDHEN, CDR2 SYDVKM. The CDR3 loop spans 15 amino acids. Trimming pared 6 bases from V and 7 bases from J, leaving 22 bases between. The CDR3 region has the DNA TGTGCCAGCAGCCGAATTTCCCGGGCCTTGAGGGAGCAGTACTTC. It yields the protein CASSRISRALREQYF.

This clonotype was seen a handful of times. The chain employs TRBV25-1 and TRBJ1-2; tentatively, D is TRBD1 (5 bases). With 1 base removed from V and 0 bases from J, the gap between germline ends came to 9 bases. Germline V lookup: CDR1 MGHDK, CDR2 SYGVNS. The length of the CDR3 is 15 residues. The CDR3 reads CASSESGKANYGYTF. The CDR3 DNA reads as TGTGCCAGCAGTGAATCAGGGAAGGCTAACTATGGCTACACCTTC.

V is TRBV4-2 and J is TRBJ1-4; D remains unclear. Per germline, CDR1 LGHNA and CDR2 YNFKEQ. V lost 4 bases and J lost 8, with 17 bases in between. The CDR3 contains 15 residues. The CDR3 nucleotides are TGTGCCAGCAGCCGAGGCCCACAGCTCGGGGAAAAACTGTTTTTT. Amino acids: CASSRGPQLGEKLFF.

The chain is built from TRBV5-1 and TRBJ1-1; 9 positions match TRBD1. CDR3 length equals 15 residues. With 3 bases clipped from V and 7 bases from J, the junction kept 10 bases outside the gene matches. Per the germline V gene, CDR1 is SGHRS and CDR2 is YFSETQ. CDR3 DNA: TGCGCCAGCAGCTCAAAAACTGGGACAGGGAATGAAGCTTTCTTT. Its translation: CASSSKTGTGNEAFF.

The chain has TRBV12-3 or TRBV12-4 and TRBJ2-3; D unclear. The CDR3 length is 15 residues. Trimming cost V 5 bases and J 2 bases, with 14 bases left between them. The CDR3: CASSDLPLITDTQYF. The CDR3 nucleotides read TGTGCCAGCAGTGACCTACCTCTCATCACAGATACGCAGTATTTT.

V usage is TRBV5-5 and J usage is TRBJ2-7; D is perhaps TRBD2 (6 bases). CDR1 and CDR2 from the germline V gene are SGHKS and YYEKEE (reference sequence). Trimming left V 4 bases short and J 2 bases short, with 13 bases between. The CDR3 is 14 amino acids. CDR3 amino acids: CASSQGLAPYEQYF. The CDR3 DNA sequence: TGTGCCAGCAGCCAGGGACTCGCCCCCTACGAGCAGTACTTC.

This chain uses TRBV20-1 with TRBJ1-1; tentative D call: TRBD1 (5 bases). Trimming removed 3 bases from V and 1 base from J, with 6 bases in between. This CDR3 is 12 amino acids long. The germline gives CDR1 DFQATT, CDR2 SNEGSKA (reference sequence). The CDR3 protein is CSASRANTEAFF. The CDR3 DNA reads TGCAGTGCTAGCAGGGCGAACACTGAAGCTTTCTTT.

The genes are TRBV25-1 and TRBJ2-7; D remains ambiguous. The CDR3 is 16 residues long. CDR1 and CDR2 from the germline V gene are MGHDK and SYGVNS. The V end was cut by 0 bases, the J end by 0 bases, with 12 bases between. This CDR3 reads CASSEYPPTRSYEQYF. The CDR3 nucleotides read TGTGCCAGCAGTGAATATCCCCCAACCCGCTCCTACGAGCAGTACTTC.

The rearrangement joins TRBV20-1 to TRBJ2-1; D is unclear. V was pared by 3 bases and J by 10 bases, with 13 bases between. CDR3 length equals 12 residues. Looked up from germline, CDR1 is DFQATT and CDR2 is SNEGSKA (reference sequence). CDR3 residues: CSASGAYREQFF. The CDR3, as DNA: TGCAGTGCTAGTGGCGCGTATCGGGAGCAGTTCTTC.